These 27 T cell receptor beta chains originate from one sample sequenced in a study of cytomegalovirus exposure and HLA in healthy donors. PCR amplification relied on 60 Vbeta primers (plus 13 Jbeta primers). Here immunoSEQ multiplex PCR was the method, and the copy in TCRdb shows in-frame clones only, minus some. This table has 150,000 or so clones, approximately 80% appearing once. Sequencing used PBMCs. Receptors originate from a male donor in good health and CMV-seropositive.

The CDR3 coding sequence is TGTGCCAGCAGCTCGTGGCCCAGTTCCGAAAAACTGTTTTTT. Protein product: CASSSWPSSEKLFF. This chain links TRBV7-9 with TRBJ1-4; D gene unclear. The germline V and J ends were trimmed by 4 bases and 8 bases, with 14 bases remaining between them. The CDR3 has 14 amino acids. CDR1 SEHNR and CDR2 FQNEAQ come from the germline V gene (reference sequence).

The chain carries TRBV2 and TRBJ2-3; D possibly corresponds to TRBD1 (5 bases). Germline CDR1 SNHLY, CDR2 FYNNEI. V was shortened by 4 bases and J by 5 bases, with 10 bases between the two germline ends. The CDR3 spans 13 residues. CDR3 nucleotide sequence: TGTGCCAGCAGTGTCAGGGTTCAAGATACGCAGTATTTT. It translates to CASSVRVQDTQYF.

The genes are TRBV7-6 and TRBJ1-1; a possible D gene is TRBD1 (5 bases). Germline lookup yields CDR1 SGHVS and CDR2 FNYEAQ. This CDR3 spans 13 amino acids. V was clipped by 5 bases and J by 11 bases, with 18 bases between them. The CDR3 loop is CASSGPTDSGAFF. Here the CDR3 DNA reads TGTGCCAGCAGCGGGCCGACAGATTCTGGCGCTTTCTTT.

The chain carries TRBV30 and TRBJ2-5; 7 nucleotides match TRBD1. The CDR3 contains 14 residues. Germline-derived CDR1 and CDR2 are GTSNPN and SVGIG (reference sequence). Trimming cost V 4 bases and J 4 bases; bases outside gene matches: 9. In DNA, the CDR3 is TGTGCCTGGACCTGGAACCAGGGGGTAGAGACCCAGTACTTC. Translating it yields CAWTWNQGVETQYF.

This clone was recorded only once. The CDR3 DNA follows: TGCGCCAGCAGCTTCGTCATCAGCTCCTACGAGCAGTACTTC. As protein: CASSFVISSYEQYF. This rearrangement joins TRBV5-1 to TRBJ2-7; D remains unclear. Germline assignment: CDR1 SGHRS and CDR2 YFSETQ. The CDR3 runs 14 residues. V shed 2 bases and J shed 0 bases, with 9 bases lying between them.

V gene TRBV29-1 combines with J gene TRBJ2-3; TRBD1 matches 7 bases. Per the germline V gene, CDR1 is SQVTM and CDR2 is ANQGSEA. The CDR3 is 13 amino acids. The junction had 6 bases not matched to a gene; V was cut back by 3 bases and J by 6 bases. This CDR3 reads CSVEDRSMDTQYF. CDR3 bases: TGCAGCGTTGAGGACAGGTCCATGGATACGCAGTATTTT.

The chain combines TRBV7-9 with TRBJ1-4, with TRBD1 matching 11 bases. The germline CDR1 and CDR2 sequences are SEHNR and FQNEAQ (reference sequence). The J segment lost 5 bases and the V segment lost 5 bases, leaving 10 bases of the junction unmatched. This CDR3 is 17 amino acids long. As DNA, the CDR3 is TGTGCCAGCAGCGTCGGACAGGGGGCCACCTCAAATGAAAAACTGTTTTTT. This codes for CASSVGQGATSNEKLFF.

This clone occurred a few times. J is TRBJ1-2 and V is TRBV6-5; TRBD1 is a possible D gene (5 bases). Germline CDR1 MNHEY, CDR2 SVGAGI. This CDR3 spans 11 amino acids. Trimming removed 5 bases at V and 8 bases at J, with 9 bases between. The CDR3 DNA follows: TGTGCCAGCAGTCGCGGGGGAGGCTACACCTTC. Translation: CASSRGGGYTF.

This clone has only a few counts. This sequence joins TRBV6-1 and TRBJ1-5, with a tentative D call TRBD1 (6 bases). Germline V lookup: CDR1 MNHNS, CDR2 SASEGT. The CDR3 spans 15 residues. V was pared by 6 bases and J by 4 bases, with 16 bases between. CDR3 DNA sequence: TGTGCCAGCAGCCCGGACAGTCTGGGGAATCAGCCCCAGCATTTT. This gives the protein CASSPDSLGNQPQHF.

The chain joins TRBV2 to TRBJ1-4; 9 nucleotides agree with TRBD1. Germline V lookup: CDR1 SNHLY, CDR2 FYNNEI. V gave up 7 bases and J gave up 6 bases; unmatched junction bases: 3. The CDR3 sequence is 13 residues long. CDR3 bases: TGTGCCAGCACCCGGGACAGGGATGAAAAACTGTTTTTT. It encodes CASTRDRDEKLFF. Filled out from reference TRBV2 and TRBJ1-4, the complete variable domain reads EPEVTQTPSHQVTQMGQEVILRCVPISNHLYFYWYRQILGQKVEFLVSFYNNEISEKSEIFDDQFSVERPDGSNFTLKIRSTKLEDSAMYFCASTRDRDEKLFFGSGTQLSVL.

The CDR3 sequence: CASSYSRGTGELFF. CDR3 bases: TGTGCCAGCAGTTACTCAAGGGGCACCGGGGAGCTGTTTTTT. The chain recombines TRBV6-6 with TRBJ2-2; D is perhaps TRBD1 (5 bases). CDR3 length: 14 residues. The V end was cut by 0 bases, the J end by 4 bases, with 6 bases between. Looked up from germline, CDR1 is MNHNY and CDR2 is SVGAGI (reference sequence).

This clone has a single count. This chain joins TRBV4-2 and TRBJ1-1; 9 nucleotides match TRBD1. The CDR3 is 16 residues long. V dropped 0 bases and J dropped 4; count of bases not matched to a gene: 6. Germline lookup yields CDR1 LGHNA and CDR2 YNFKEQ. DNA of the CDR3: TGTGCCAGCAGCCAAGATAGGACAGGGGCCAGCACTGAAGCTTTCTTT. Translation gives CASSQDRTGASTEAFF.

The rearrangement joins TRBV7-9 to TRBJ2-5; 8 bases match TRBD2. V lost 5 bases and J lost 2; bases outside the gene matches: 10. Per germline, CDR1 SEHNR and CDR2 FQNEAQ (reference sequence). The CDR3 totals 16 residues. This chain's CDR3 is CASSASGIAGQETQYF. In DNA form, the CDR3 reads TGTGCCAGCAGCGCGTCTGGGATAGCGGGGCAAGAGACCCAGTACTTC.

CDR3 amino acids: CASSPGLAGSSYNEQFF. The CDR3 nucleotides are TGTGCCAGCAGCCCCGGACTAGCGGGAAGCTCCTACAATGAGCAGTTCTTC. This sequence joins TRBV7-2 and TRBJ2-1; 12 nucleotides agree with TRBD2. Trimming removed 5 bases from V and 0 bases from J; junction bases left unmatched: 5. This CDR3 has 17 residues. Germline CDR1 and CDR2: SGHTA and FQGNSA.

The chain carries TRBV7-9 and TRBJ2-7; maybe TRBD2 (5 bases). Germline assignment: CDR1 SEHNR and CDR2 FQNEAQ (reference sequence). Trimming shortened V by 4 bases and J by 0 bases, and 13 bases separated the two germline ends. The CDR3 is made up of 15 amino acids. This CDR3 reads CASSSSGLDSYEQYF. Here the CDR3 DNA reads TGTGCCAGCAGCTCCTCGGGATTGGACTCCTACGAGCAGTACTTC.

CDR3 coding DNA: TGTGCCAGCAGCGGGACAGGGGCCCTCGGGGAGCAGTTCTTC. It yields the protein CASSGTGALGEQFF. The chain recombines TRBV11-2 with TRBJ2-1, with TRBD1 matching over 10 bases. Germline V gives CDR1 SGHAT, CDR2 FQNNGV. V lost 5 bases and J lost 10; bases outside the gene matches: 8. CDR3 length equals 14 residues.

The rearrangement joins TRBV6-5 to TRBJ2-7, with TRBD1 matching 11 bases. CDR1 and CDR2 from the germline V gene are MNHEY and SVGAGI. The V and J ends lost 6 bases and 2 bases, in that order; junction bases with no gene match: 3. CDR3 length: 14 amino acids. CDR3 nucleotides: TGTGCCAGCAGACGGACAGGGGGCCCCTACGAGCAGTACTTC. Its protein is CASRRTGGPYEQYF.

The chain employs TRBV2 and TRBJ1-5; D possibly corresponds to TRBD1 (5 bases). This CDR3 has 14 amino acids. Germline values: CDR1 SNHLY, CDR2 FYNNEI. The germline V and J ends were trimmed by 2 bases and 7 bases, with 12 bases remaining between them. The chain's CDR3 is CASSENRGGQPQHF. CDR3 nucleotides: TGTGCCAGCAGTGAAAACCGGGGGGGACAGCCCCAGCATTTT.

This clone was detected once. J is TRBJ2-1 and V is TRBV20-1, with D unresolved. Between the trimmed V and J ends, which lost 3 bases and 8 bases, there was a span of 8 bases. Germline values: CDR1 DFQATT, CDR2 SNEGSKA (reference sequence). This CDR3 has 11 residues. The CDR3 loop reads CSARRFDEQFF. CDR3 nucleotide sequence: TGCAGTGCTAGGCGTTTTGATGAGCAGTTCTTC.

The chain is built from TRBV5-8 and TRBJ1-1; D remains unclear. Germline V gene lookup returns CDR1 SGHTS and CDR2 YDEGEE. The CDR3 is made up of 15 amino acids. V was shortened by 0 bases and J by 3 bases, with 12 bases between the two germline ends. The CDR3 protein is CASSLDPGWDTEAFF. In nucleotides, the CDR3 is TGTGCCAGCAGCTTGGATCCGGGATGGGACACTGAAGCTTTCTTT.

The chain employs TRBV7-2 and TRBJ1-2, with D possibly being TRBD1 (5 bases). The CDR3 is 15 amino acids. Germline V gene data show CDR1 as SGHTA and CDR2 as FQGNSA. V lost 2 bases and J 6 bases, leaving 16 bases between the germline ends. The CDR3, as DNA: TGTGCCAGCAGCTTATATCGGGGGATACAAGATGGCTACACCTTC. Protein product: CASSLYRGIQDGYTF.

The V gene is TRBV11-2, the J gene TRBJ2-1; TRBD1 is a possible D gene (5 bases). In germline, CDR1 is SGHAT, CDR2 FQNNGV. This CDR3 is 13 amino acids long. V was cut by 5 bases and J by 5 bases, with 10 bases left in between. As DNA, the CDR3 is TGTGCCAGCAGCACGACAGTTGACAATGAGCAGTTCTTC. Its protein product is CASSTTVDNEQFF. The variable domain in full, completed from reference TRBV11-2 and TRBJ2-1, reads EAGVAQSPRYKIIEKRQSVAFWCNPISGHATLYWYQQILGQGPKLLIQFQNNGVVDDSQLPKDRFSAERLKGVDSTLKIQPAKLEDSAVYLCASSTTVDNEQFFGPGTRLTVL.

Comment on this clone: The same CDR3 can be traced to other DNA sequences in this sample. CDR3 protein: CASSLGGAGELFF. In DNA form, the CDR3 reads TGTGCCAGCAGCTTAGGGGGGGCCGGGGAGCTGTTTTTT. The chain carries TRBV7-9 and TRBJ2-2; maybe TRBD2 (6 bases). There are 13 residues in the CDR3. The germline gives CDR1 SEHNR, CDR2 FQNEAQ (reference sequence). Trimming removed 1 base from V and 6 bases from J, with 6 bases in between.

The chain combines TRBV19 with TRBJ2-7; 10 bases line up with TRBD1. The CDR3 runs 17 residues. The germline gives CDR1 LNHDA, CDR2 SQIVND (reference sequence). With V trimmed by 6 bases and J by 11 bases, 22 bases remained unmatched. CDR3 amino acids: CASRSPGQGSTDRSKYF. CDR3 DNA sequence: TGTGCCAGTAGATCACCGGGACAGGGGTCCACGGATCGCTCGAAGTACTTC.

V usage is TRBV9 and J usage is TRBJ2-3, with 8 bases aligning to TRBD2. V was pared by 4 bases and J by 1 base, with 5 bases of the junction left unmatched. The CDR3 is 15 amino acids. CDR1 and CDR2 from the germline V gene are SGDLS and YYNGEE. The CDR3 bases are TGTGCCAGCAGCAAAGCGGGGGAACGCACAGATACGCAGTATTTT. This encodes CASSKAGERTDTQYF.

The chain couples TRBV4-1 to TRBJ2-2; the D gene is possibly TRBD1 (5 bases). Per the germline V gene, CDR1 is MGHRA and CDR2 is YSYEKL. The CDR3 has 15 residues. The V and J ends lost 3 bases and 6 bases respectively, with 14 bases between them. In DNA form, the CDR3 reads TGCGCCAGCAGCCAGGGGCCTGGGTTCCCCGGGGAGCTGTTTTTT. Encoded protein: CASSQGPGFPGELFF.

The chain has TRBV30 and TRBJ2-7; 11 nucleotides line up with TRBD2. The CDR3 spans 17 residues. Trimming took 4 bases from V and 1 from J; bases not matched to a gene: 12. Germline CDR1 GTSNPN, CDR2 SVGIG (reference sequence). As DNA, the CDR3 is TGTGCCTGGACCAGGACTAGCGGGCCGAGAGGGTCCTACGAGCAGTACTTC. This translates into CAWTRTSGPRGSYEQYF.